This is a list of T cell receptor beta chains from one sample in a study of blood T cell repertoires in COVID-19. Assay used: immunoSEQ multiplex PCR; TCRdb lists only in-frame clones, some missing. The sample gives over 400,000 clones, less than 90% of which show up once; just over 8% is in the top ten. The sequencing input was PBMCs or T cells enriched from blood (not recorded which). The receptors here all came from a woman aged 60-70 years who had recovered from COVID-19. CDR3s include the opening cysteine and the closing phenylalanine or tryptophan. The D gene is left open where the match is weak. Some rows have no size entry. The others give once, few or many, or a class for an expanded clone.

cdr3_aa: CASSPTGTSITGELFF
cdr3_nt: TGCGCCAGCAGCCCAACCGGGACTAGCATCACCGGGGAGCTGTTTTTT
j_call: TRBJ2-2
clone_size: -
v_call: TRBV5-1
d_call: TRBD2

cdr3_aa: CASRGTGAREQPQHF
cdr3_nt: TGTGCCAGCAGGGGGACAGGGGCGAGGGAACAGCCCCAGCATTTT
j_call: TRBJ1-5
clone_size: -
v_call: TRBV6-5
d_call: TRBD1

cdr3_aa: CASGLILNRAQETQYF
cdr3_nt: TGTGCTAGTGGTTTGATCTTAAACAGGGCACAAGAGACCCAGTACTTC
j_call: TRBJ2-5
clone_size: -
v_call: TRBV12-5
d_call: -

cdr3_aa: CASNEASGNQPQHF
cdr3_nt: TGTGCCAGCAACGAGGCTTCGGGCAATCAGCCCCAGCATTTT
j_call: TRBJ1-5
clone_size: -
v_call: TRBV2
d_call: -

cdr3_aa: CASSVGRNYGYTF
cdr3_nt: TGCGCCAGCAGTGTTGGGAGAAACTATGGCTACACCTTC
j_call: TRBJ1-2
clone_size: few
v_call: TRBV10-1
d_call: -

cdr3_aa: CASSLSSRGPYEQYF
cdr3_nt: TGTGCCAGCAGCCTTTCAAGCAGGGGACCCTACGAGCAGTACTTC
j_call: TRBJ2-7
clone_size: -
v_call: TRBV7-2
d_call: -

cdr3_aa: CASSLLAGGPLFF
cdr3_nt: TGTGCCAGCAGCTTACTAGCGGGGGGGCCACTGTTCTTC
j_call: TRBJ2-1
clone_size: -
v_call: TRBV7-8
d_call: TRBD2

cdr3_aa: CASSLDRGLEGYTF
cdr3_nt: TGCGCCAGCAGCTTGGACAGGGGGCTTGAAGGCTACACCTTC
j_call: TRBJ1-2
clone_size: -
v_call: TRBV5-1
d_call: TRBD1

cdr3_aa: CASSGTSGGYYNEQFF
cdr3_nt: TGTGCCAGCTCTGGGACTAGCGGGGGGTATTACAATGAGCAGTTCTTC
j_call: TRBJ2-1
clone_size: -
v_call: TRBV3-1/TRBV3-2
d_call: TRBD2

cdr3_aa: CASSPTGDSTDTQYF
cdr3_nt: TGTGCCAGCAGCCCGACAGGGGATAGCACAGATACGCAGTATTTT
j_call: TRBJ2-3
clone_size: -
v_call: TRBV7-7
d_call: TRBD1

cdr3_aa: CASSYRAGVTPLHF
cdr3_nt: TGTGCCAGCAGTTACAGGGCAGGGGTTACGCCCCTCCACTTT
j_call: TRBJ1-6
clone_size: -
v_call: TRBV6-5
d_call: -

cdr3_aa: CATSGTGSHEQYF
cdr3_nt: TGTGCCACCAGTGGGACAGGGTCCCACGAGCAGTACTTC
j_call: TRBJ2-7
clone_size: few
v_call: TRBV24-1
d_call: TRBD1

cdr3_aa: CASSLAQGNTIYF
cdr3_nt: TGTGCCAGCAGTTTAGCGCAGGGAAACACCATATATTTT
j_call: TRBJ1-3
clone_size: -
v_call: TRBV12-3/TRBV12-4
d_call: -

cdr3_aa: CATSRGGGHGATNEKLFF
cdr3_nt: TGTGCCACCAGCAGGGGTGGCGGGCATGGGGCAACTAATGAAAAACTGTTTTTT
j_call: TRBJ1-4
clone_size: -
v_call: TRBV15
d_call: -

cdr3_aa: CSVRTGTGDTGELFF
cdr3_nt: TGCAGCGTCCGCACCGGGACAGGGGACACCGGGGAGCTGTTTTTT
j_call: TRBJ2-2
clone_size: -
v_call: TRBV29-1
d_call: TRBD1

cdr3_aa: CASSQSIAGGGTGELFF
cdr3_nt: TGCGCCAGCAGCCAAAGTATAGCGGGGGGAGGTACCGGGGAGCTGTTTTTT
j_call: TRBJ2-2
clone_size: -
v_call: TRBV4-1
d_call: TRBD2

cdr3_aa: CASGGTGGAGANVLTF
cdr3_nt: TGTGCCAGCGGGGGGACAGGGGGCGCTGGGGCCAACGTCCTGACTTTC
j_call: TRBJ2-6
clone_size: -
v_call: TRBV5-4
d_call: TRBD1

cdr3_aa: CASSFTGTEAFF
cdr3_nt: TGTGCCAGCAGTTTTACCGGCACTGAAGCTTTCTTT
j_call: TRBJ1-1
clone_size: -
v_call: TRBV6-2/TRBV6-3
d_call: -

cdr3_aa: CASSSGQGDQPQHF
cdr3_nt: TGCGCCAGCAGCTCCGGACAGGGGGATCAGCCCCAGCATTTT
j_call: TRBJ1-5
clone_size: -
v_call: TRBV5-1
d_call: TRBD1

cdr3_aa: CASSSQGNEKLFF
cdr3_nt: TGCGCCAGCAGCTCACAGGGTAATGAAAAACTGTTTTTT
j_call: TRBJ1-4
clone_size: -
v_call: TRBV5-1
d_call: -

cdr3_aa: CASSFGHRSYNSPLHF
cdr3_nt: TGTGCCAGCAGCTTCGGACACCGCTCCTATAATTCACCCCTCCACTTT
j_call: TRBJ1-6
clone_size: -
v_call: TRBV5-6
d_call: -

cdr3_aa: CASSWGPERTYNEQFF
cdr3_nt: TGTGCCAGCAGCTGGGGGCCCGAGAGGACCTACAATGAGCAGTTCTTC
j_call: TRBJ2-1
clone_size: -
v_call: TRBV5-4
d_call: -

cdr3_aa: CASSRGGSEKLFF
cdr3_nt: TGTGCCAGCAGCAGGGGTGGCAGTGAAAAACTGTTTTTT
j_call: TRBJ1-4
clone_size: -
v_call: TRBV7-2
d_call: -

cdr3_aa: CATSMGRASNTEAFF
cdr3_nt: TGTGCCACCAGCATGGGGAGAGCATCGAACACTGAAGCTTTCTTT
j_call: TRBJ1-1
clone_size: -
v_call: TRBV15
d_call: -

cdr3_aa: CASREDSNQPQHF
cdr3_nt: TGTGCCAGCAGAGAGGATAGCAATCAGCCCCAGCATTTT
j_call: TRBJ1-5
clone_size: -
v_call: TRBV2
d_call: -

cdr3_aa: CAISEGQSNEKLFF
cdr3_nt: TGTGCCATCAGTGAGGGACAGTCTAATGAAAAACTGTTTTTT
j_call: TRBJ1-4
clone_size: -
v_call: TRBV10-3
d_call: -

cdr3_aa: CASSSLSYPRQPQHF
cdr3_nt: TGTGCCAGCAGTTCCCTCAGTTATCCACGTCAGCCCCAGCATTTT
j_call: TRBJ1-5
clone_size: -
v_call: TRBV6-5
d_call: -

cdr3_aa: CASSSPLFGHDYGYTF
cdr3_nt: TGTGCCAGCAGCTCCCCCCTTTTTGGGCACGACTATGGCTACACCTTC
j_call: TRBJ1-2
clone_size: -
v_call: TRBV11-2
d_call: -

cdr3_aa: CASSPTGTGNQPQHF
cdr3_nt: TGTGCCAGCAGTCCTACCGGGACAGGGAATCAGCCCCAGCATTTT
j_call: TRBJ1-5
clone_size: -
v_call: TRBV27
d_call: TRBD1

cdr3_aa: CASSISLYRQEFHQPQHF
cdr3_nt: TGTGCCAGTAGTATATCTCTATATAGACAGGAATTCCATCAGCCCCAGCATTTT
j_call: TRBJ1-5
clone_size: -
v_call: TRBV19
d_call: -

cdr3_aa: CASSSGGAGNQPQHF
cdr3_nt: TGTGCCAGCAGCTCCGGGGGGGCCGGCAATCAGCCCCAGCATTTT
j_call: TRBJ1-5
clone_size: -
v_call: TRBV7-2
d_call: -

cdr3_aa: CASSNKRPGTEAFF
cdr3_nt: TGTGCCAGCTCGAACAAGCGTCCCGGGACTGAAGCTTTCTTT
j_call: TRBJ1-1
clone_size: -
v_call: TRBV18
d_call: -

cdr3_aa: CASSFEQGARGYTF
cdr3_nt: TGTGCCAGCAGTTTTGAACAGGGGGCGCGGGGCTACACCTTC
j_call: TRBJ1-2
clone_size: -
v_call: TRBV28
d_call: TRBD1

cdr3_aa: CASGLVTTGIHGYTF
cdr3_nt: TGTGCTAGTGGTTTGGTTACCACAGGCATCCATGGCTACACCTTC
j_call: TRBJ1-2
clone_size: -
v_call: TRBV12-5
d_call: -

cdr3_aa: CASSRTSGGSYEQYF
cdr3_nt: TGTGCCAGCAGCCGGACTAGCGGGGGCTCCTACGAGCAGTACTTC
j_call: TRBJ2-7
clone_size: -
v_call: TRBV3-1/TRBV3-2
d_call: TRBD2

cdr3_aa: CSVIPGEGTEAFF
cdr3_nt: TGCAGCGTTATCCCAGGGGAAGGCACTGAAGCTTTCTTT
j_call: TRBJ1-1
clone_size: -
v_call: TRBV29-1
d_call: -

cdr3_aa: CASIQGTNSYEQYF
cdr3_nt: TGTGCCAGCATACAGGGTACAAACTCGTACGAGCAGTACTTC
j_call: TRBJ2-7
clone_size: once
v_call: TRBV7-8
d_call: -